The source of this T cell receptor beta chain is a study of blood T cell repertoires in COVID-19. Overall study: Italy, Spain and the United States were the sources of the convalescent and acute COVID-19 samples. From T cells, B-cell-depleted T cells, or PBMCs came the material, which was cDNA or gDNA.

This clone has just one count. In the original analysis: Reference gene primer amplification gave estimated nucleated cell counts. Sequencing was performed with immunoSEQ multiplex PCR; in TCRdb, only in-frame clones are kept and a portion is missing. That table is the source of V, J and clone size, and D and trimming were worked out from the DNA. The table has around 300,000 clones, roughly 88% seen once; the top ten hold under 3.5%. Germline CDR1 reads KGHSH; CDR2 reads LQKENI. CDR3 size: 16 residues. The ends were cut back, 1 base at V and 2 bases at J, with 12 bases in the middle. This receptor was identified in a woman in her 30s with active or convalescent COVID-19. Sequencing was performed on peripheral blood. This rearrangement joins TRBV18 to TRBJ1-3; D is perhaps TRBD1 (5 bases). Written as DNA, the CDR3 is TGTGCCAGCTCACCACTAAAAGGGGCGACTGGAAACACCATATATTTT. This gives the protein CASSPLKGATGNTIYF.